Listed here are 18 T cell receptor beta chains from one sample, sequenced in a study of OX40 agonist ivuxolimab in advanced cancers. Generated by immunoSEQ multiplex PCR, the TCRdb table keeps only in-frame clones and is missing some. The sample lists about 63,000 clones; around 90% were seen once. This sample comprised CD4+ or CD8+ T cells sorted from blood, obtained in a trial of the OX40 agonist ivuxolimab. These receptor sequences come from an adult with an advanced solid tumor such as melanoma, head and neck, liver or kidney cancer.

This chain links TRBV27 with TRBJ1-3, with TRBD1 as a possible D gene (6 bases). CDR3 length equals 14 residues. V was pared by 5 bases and J by 4 bases, with 12 bases between. Germline V gene sequence: CDR1 MNHEY, CDR2 SMNVEV (reference sequence). CDR3 DNA sequence: TGTGCCAGCAGTCTAACAGGGCTCGGAAACACCATATATTTT. Translating it yields CASSLTGLGNTIYF.

This chain links TRBV9 with TRBJ1-4; D may be TRBD1 (6 bases). Germline CDR1 is SGDLS and CDR2 is YYNGEE. V lost 3 bases to trimming and J lost 12 bases, with 12 bases between them. The CDR3 has 12 residues. The CDR3 here is CASSGQGSELFF. The DNA for the CDR3 is TGTGCCAGCAGCGGTCAGGGGTCGGAACTGTTTTTT.

The V and J genes are TRBV2 and TRBJ2-1; 10 bases map to TRBD2. Germline trimming cut 0 bases from V and 7 bases from J; bases unmatched to any gene: 12. Looked up from germline, CDR1 is SNHLY and CDR2 is FYNNEI. The CDR3 covers 18 residues. The DNA of the CDR3 is TGTGCCAGCAGTGAAGCGCCGTGGGGTAGCGGGGGGAATAATGAGCAGTTCTTC. This translates into CASSEAPWGSGGNNEQFF.

The CDR3 is CASSLLPTSQVLREQYF. CDR3 DNA sequence: TGTGCCAGCAGCTTACTACCTACCTCACAGGTCTTGCGGGAGCAGTACTTC. This rearrangement joins TRBV7-6 to TRBJ2-7, with D possibly being TRBD1 (5 bases). CDR1 and CDR2 (germline): SGHVS, FNYEAQ. The CDR3 contains 17 residues. With 2 bases removed from V and 7 bases from J, the gap between germline ends came to 24 bases.

The rearrangement links TRBV6-5 to TRBJ1-1; possibly TRBD1 for D (6 bases). The CDR3 sequence is 15 residues long. CDR1 is MNHEY, CDR2 SVGAGI, per germline. V was shortened by 6 bases and J by 4 bases, with 18 bases between the two germline ends. As DNA, the CDR3 is TGTGCCAGCAGCCTTACCACAGGGATCGCCACTGAAGCTTTCTTT. This encodes CASSLTTGIATEAFF.

The chain has TRBV6-6 and TRBJ1-2; a weak D match, TRBD1 (6 bases). Germline CDR1 and CDR2: MNHNY and SVGAGI (reference sequence). The CDR3 runs to 14 residues. Trimming stripped 7 bases from V and 7 bases from J, with 19 bases between. The CDR3 coding sequence is TGTGCCAGCACCAACACGGGGGGCTGGGGTGGCTACACCTTC. Encoded protein: CASTNTGGWGGYTF.

This chain joins TRBV4-1 and TRBJ1-2; a possible D gene is TRBD1 (6 bases). The CDR3 covers 14 residues. Germline lookup yields CDR1 MGHRA and CDR2 YSYEKL. Trimming shortened V by 0 bases and J by 2 bases, and 7 bases separated the two germline ends. CDR3: CASSQEGTNYGYTF. CDR3 DNA sequence: TGCGCCAGCAGCCAAGAAGGGACAAACTATGGCTACACCTTC.

As regards this clone: In the same sample, other DNA sequences code for this CDR3. The chain carries TRBV9 and TRBJ2-1, with a weak D call TRBD2 (5 bases). Trimming cost V 4 bases and J 4 bases, with 6 bases left between them. Looked up from germline, CDR1 is SGDLS and CDR2 is YYNGEE. The CDR3 consists of 12 residues. This chain's CDR3 is CASSTSYNEQFF. CDR3 DNA: TGTGCCAGCAGCACTAGTTACAATGAGCAGTTCTTC.

This clone was picked up one time. V is TRBV9 and J is TRBJ2-1; possible D gene TRBD2, 7 bases. Germline V gene lookup returns CDR1 SGDLS and CDR2 YYNGEE. The CDR3 is 15 amino acids. V shed 4 bases and J shed 5 bases, with 16 bases lying between them. CDR3 in DNA: TGTGCCAGCAGCCCCTCGGGGGGCGGCCACAATGAGCAGTTCTTC. It yields the protein CASSPSGGGHNEQFF.

This chain joins TRBV6-5 and TRBJ2-2, with D possibly matching TRBD2 (6 bases). The V end lost 2 bases, the J end lost 5 bases, and 6 bases lay between the germline ends. The CDR3 totals 13 residues. Germline CDR1 reads MNHEY; CDR2 reads SVGAGI. The CDR3 loop is CASSYGGTGELFF. The DNA for the CDR3 is TGTGCCAGCAGTTACGGGGGGACCGGGGAGCTGTTTTTT.

The rearrangement uses TRBV27 and TRBJ2-7; TRBD2 matches at 13 bases. The CDR3 runs to 17 residues. J was trimmed by 5 bases and V by 5 bases; bases with no gene match: 12. From germline, CDR1 is MNHEY and CDR2 SMNVEV (reference sequence). For the CDR3, the DNA is TGTGCCAGCAGTGCTACGCTCTGGACTAGCGGGAGCCACGAGCAGTACTTC. This encodes CASSATLWTSGSHEQYF.

The genes are TRBV6-5 and TRBJ2-2; a possible D gene is TRBD2 (5 bases). Germline CDR1 reads MNHEY; CDR2 reads SVGAGI. V was trimmed by 6 bases and J by 9 bases, leaving 11 bases between them. This CDR3 is built from 12 residues. The CDR3 loop is CASSTGIRELFF. The DNA of the CDR3 is TGTGCCAGCAGCACCGGGATACGGGAGCTGTTTTTT.

V usage is TRBV28 and J usage is TRBJ2-7, with 7 positions matching TRBD1. This CDR3 has 13 amino acids. The junction had 5 bases not matched to a gene; V was cut back by 5 bases and J by 4 bases. Germline CDR1 is MDHEN and CDR2 is SYDVKM. The CDR3 bases are TGTGCCAGCAGTGAGGACAGGCTATACGAGCAGTACTTC. Protein product: CASSEDRLYEQYF.

The CDR3 sequence is CASSSGTGGWEQYF. Here the CDR3 DNA reads TGTGCCAGCAGCTCCGGGACAGGGGGCTGGGAGCAGTACTTC. The rearrangement links TRBV7-8 to TRBJ2-7; the match to TRBD1 covers 12 bases. The CDR3 contains 14 residues. The V gene end was trimmed by 4 bases and the J gene end by 7 bases; junction bases not matched to a gene: 5. Germline CDR1 SGHVS, CDR2 FQNEAQ.

V gene TRBV4-1 combines with J gene TRBJ1-6; D is unresolved. CDR3 length equals 17 residues. Trimming removed 0 bases at V and 0 bases at J, with 9 bases between. The germline CDR1 and CDR2 sequences are MGHRA and YSYEKL. The DNA of the CDR3 is TGCGCCAGCAGCCAAGAACCCGGAGTCTCCTATAATTCACCCCTCCACTTT. Its protein product is CASSQEPGVSYNSPLHF.

The chain employs TRBV7-9 and TRBJ1-1; D is unresolved. Germline V gene sequence: CDR1 SEHNR, CDR2 FQNEAQ (reference sequence). The CDR3 runs 12 residues. Trimming cost V 8 bases and J 6 bases, with 13 bases left between them. CDR3: CASSIGGSEAFF. CDR3 sequence (DNA): TGTGCCAGCTCAATCGGCGGTTCTGAAGCTTTCTTT.

The chain employs TRBV7-3 and TRBJ2-7, with no clear D. Trimming stripped 5 bases from V and 6 bases from J, with 14 bases between. From germline, CDR1 is SGHTA and CDR2 FQGTGA. CDR3 length: 13 amino acids. The CDR3 DNA is TGTGCCAGCAGCCCCAACTCCGGTAGCGAGCAGTACTTC. It codes for CASSPNSGSEQYF.

The V call is TRBV9, the J call TRBJ2-5; D tentatively fits TRBD1 or TRBD2 (5 bases each). The V and J ends lost 0 bases and 5 bases respectively, with 11 bases between them. CDR1 is SGDLS, CDR2 YYNGEE, per germline. The CDR3 totals 14 residues. The CDR3 here is CASSVGWGRETQYF. In DNA form, the CDR3 reads TGTGCCAGCAGCGTAGGGTGGGGACGCGAGACCCAGTACTTC.